This T cell receptor beta chain was captured in a study of breast tumors, draining lymph nodes, adjacent tissues. General observations from the study: Data fit most tumor T cells coming from lymph node, expanding in tumor. Tumor TCR diversity was below lymph nodes but above nontumor tissue.

Breast cancer patients provided tissue from their axillary draining lymph nodes. Germline V lookup: CDR1 SGHTA, CDR2 FQGNSA. The CDR3 length is 13 residues. The V end lost 8 bases, the J end lost 0 bases, and 11 bases lay between the germline ends. MiXCR, applied by TCRdb to the multiplex PCR reads, yields one record per CDR3 protein. Of about 220,000 distinct CDR3 sequences in the sample, less than 45% were seen once. Details on this clonotype: Antigen: not known. This likely comes from a read error, as the CDR3 has no conserved phenylalanine or tryptophan at its end.

The clonotype was recovered from a female donor with breast cancer. Some clones in this sample may be carry-over from other donors' samples. Sequencing was carried out using axillary lymph node tissue. V gene TRBV7-2 combines with J gene TRBJ2-7; D is possibly TRBD2 (6 bases). CDR3 sequence (DNA): TGTGCCAGCCGGGACTCAAACTCCTACGAGCAGTACTCC. Translating it yields CASRDSNSYEQYS.